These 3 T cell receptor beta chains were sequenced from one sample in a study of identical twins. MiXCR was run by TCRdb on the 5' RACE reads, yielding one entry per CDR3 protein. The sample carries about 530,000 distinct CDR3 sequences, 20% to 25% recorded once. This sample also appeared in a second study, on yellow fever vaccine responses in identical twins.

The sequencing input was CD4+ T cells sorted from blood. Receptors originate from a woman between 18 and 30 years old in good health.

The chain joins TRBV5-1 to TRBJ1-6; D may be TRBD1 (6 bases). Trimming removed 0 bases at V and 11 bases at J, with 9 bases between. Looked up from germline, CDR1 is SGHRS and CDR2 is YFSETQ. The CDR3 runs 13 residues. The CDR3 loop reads CASSLDRQAPLHF. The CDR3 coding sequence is TGCGCCAGCAGCTTGGACAGACAGGCACCCCTCCACTTT. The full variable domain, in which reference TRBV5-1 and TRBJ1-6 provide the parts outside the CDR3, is KAGVTQTPRYLIKTRGQQVTLSCSPISGHRSVSWYQQTPGQGLQFLFEYFSETQRNKGNFPGRFSGRQFSNSRSEMNVSTLELGDSALYLCASSLDRQAPLHFGNGTRLTVT.

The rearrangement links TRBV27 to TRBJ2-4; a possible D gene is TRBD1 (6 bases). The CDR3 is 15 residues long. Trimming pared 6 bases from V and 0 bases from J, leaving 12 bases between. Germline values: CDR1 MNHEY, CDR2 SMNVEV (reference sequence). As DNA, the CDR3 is TGTGCCAGCAGCTCGGACAGAATAGCCAAAAACATTCAGTACTTC. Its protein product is CASSSDRIAKNIQYF.

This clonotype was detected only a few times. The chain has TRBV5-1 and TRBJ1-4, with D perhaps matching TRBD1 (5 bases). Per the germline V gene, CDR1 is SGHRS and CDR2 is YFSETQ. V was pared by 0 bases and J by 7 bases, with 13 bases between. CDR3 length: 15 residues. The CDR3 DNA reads TGCGCCAGCAGCTTGGGGGCTGGGGCAGTTGAAAAACTGTTTTTT. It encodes CASSLGAGAVEKLFF.